A single T cell receptor beta chain is shown here with its context. The table came from immunoSEQ multiplex PCR; TCRdb's copy has only in-frame clones and leaves some out. The sample carries about 64,000 clones, about four fifths recorded once. This record belongs to a study of OX40 agonist ivuxolimab in advanced cancers. The wider study: With ivuxolimab, an agonistic anti-OX40 (CD134) antibody, patients were treated. Prior anti-PD-1, anti-PD-L1 or anti-CTLA-4 therapy did not bar entry, and about 40% had some.

The origin of this receptor is an adult with an advanced solid tumor such as melanoma, head and neck, liver or kidney cancer. Specimen: CD4+ or CD8+ T cells sorted from blood, collected in a trial of the OX40 agonist ivuxolimab.

The CDR3 is CASSYRGQYEQYF. The CDR3 nucleotides read TGTGCCAGCAGCTACCGGGGACAATACGAGCAGTACTTC. This rearrangement joins TRBV5-5 to TRBJ2-7; D perhaps matches TRBD1 (6 bases). CDR1 SGHKS and CDR2 YYEKEE come from the germline V gene (reference sequence). V lost 3 bases and J lost 4, with 11 bases in between. The CDR3 runs 13 residues.